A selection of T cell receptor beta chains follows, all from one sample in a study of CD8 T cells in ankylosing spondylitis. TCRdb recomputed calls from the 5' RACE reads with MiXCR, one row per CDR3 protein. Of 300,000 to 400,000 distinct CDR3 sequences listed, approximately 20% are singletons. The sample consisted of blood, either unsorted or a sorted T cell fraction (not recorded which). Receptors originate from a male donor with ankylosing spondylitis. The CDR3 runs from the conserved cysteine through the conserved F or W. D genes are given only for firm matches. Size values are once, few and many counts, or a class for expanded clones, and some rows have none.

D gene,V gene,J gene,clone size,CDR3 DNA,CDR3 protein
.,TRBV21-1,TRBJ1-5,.,TGTGCCAGCAGCCAGCCACAGGACAGTCTCCGCCTATTGAATCAGCCCCAGCATTTT,CASSQPQDSLRLLNQPQHF
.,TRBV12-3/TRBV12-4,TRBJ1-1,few,TGTGCCAGCAGTTCTCCAAATCAGGGGAACACTGAAGCTTTCTTT,CASSSPNQGNTEAFF
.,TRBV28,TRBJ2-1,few,TGTGCCAGCAGTACTGGGACCTACAATGAGCAGTTCTTC,CASSTGTYNEQFF
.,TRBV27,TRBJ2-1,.,TGTGCCAGCAGTCCAAGGGGTCCCTCCTACAATGAGCAGTTCTTC,CASSPRGPSYNEQFF
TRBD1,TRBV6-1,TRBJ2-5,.,TGTGCCAGCAGCGAGGGGACAGGGTGGTGGGAGACCCAGTACTTC,CASSEGTGWWETQYF
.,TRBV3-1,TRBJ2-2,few,TGTGCCAGCAGCCAAGGCGGGAACACCGGGGAGCTGTTTTTT,CASSQGGNTGELFF
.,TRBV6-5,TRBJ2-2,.,TGTGCCAGCAGTTACCCGGGCCCCGGGGAGCTGTTTTTT,CASSYPGPGELFF
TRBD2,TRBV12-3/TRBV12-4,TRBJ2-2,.,TGTGCCAGCAGCCCCCAAAGAGGGGCTAGCGGGAGATACACCGGGGAGCTGTTTTTT,CASSPQRGASGRYTGELFF
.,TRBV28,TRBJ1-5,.,TGTGCCAGCGCCCCTGGGAATACGGGTCGCAATCAGCCCCAGCATTTT,CASAPGNTGRNQPQHF
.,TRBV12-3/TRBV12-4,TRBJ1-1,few,TGTGCCAGCAGTCGATCCTTACAGCCAGTGAACACTGAAGCTTTCTTT,CASSRSLQPVNTEAFF
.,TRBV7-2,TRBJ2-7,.,TGTGCCAGCAGCTCGCCGAGACTAGTCGAGCAGTACTTC,CASSSPRLVEQYF
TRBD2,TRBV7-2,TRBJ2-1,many,TGTGCCAGCAGCAAAGGACTAGCGGGAAGGGTATGGATTGAGCAGTTCTTC,CASSKGLAGRVWIEQFF
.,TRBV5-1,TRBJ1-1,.,TGCGCCAGCAGCTTGCGTCCCAGCACTGAAGCTTTCTTT,CASSLRPSTEAFF
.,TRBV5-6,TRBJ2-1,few,TGTGCCAGCAGCTTGGCATTCGGGGGTATATACAATGAGCAGTTCTTC,CASSLAFGGIYNEQFF
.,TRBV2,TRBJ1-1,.,TGTGCCAGCAAAGTAAATACGAACACTGAAGCTTTCTTT,CASKVNTNTEAFF
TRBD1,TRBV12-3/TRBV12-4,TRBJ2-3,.,TGTGCCAGCAGTTTCGCCACAGGGGATAACACAGATACGCAGTATTTT,CASSFATGDNTDTQYF
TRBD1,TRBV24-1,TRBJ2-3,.,TGTGCCACCAGTTCCACAGGGGGCCGACGAGATACGCAGTATTTT,CATSSTGGRRDTQYF
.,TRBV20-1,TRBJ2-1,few,TGCAGTGCTAGACCGGGGGATCCCTACAATGAGCAGTTCTTC,CSARPGDPYNEQFF
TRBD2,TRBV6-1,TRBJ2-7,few,TGTGCCAGCCTCGCCCCGGGCGGGAGGTACGAGCAGTACTTC,CASLAPGGRYEQYF
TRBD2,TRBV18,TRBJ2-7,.,TGTGCCAGCTCACCAGGGATGGTTGCGGGAGTAGGCGAGCAGTACTTC,CASSPGMVAGVGEQYF
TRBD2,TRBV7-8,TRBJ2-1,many,TGTGCCAGCAGCTTAACAGAGACTAGCGGCCCTAAGCAGTTCTTC,CASSLTETSGPKQFF
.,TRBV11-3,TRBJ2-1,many,TGTGCCAGCAGCTTAGGTGGACTATTCTACAATGAGCAGTTCTTC,CASSLGGLFYNEQFF
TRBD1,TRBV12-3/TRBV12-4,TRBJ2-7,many,TGTGCCAGCAGTGATGACAGGGCCTACGAGCAGTACTTC,CASSDDRAYEQYF
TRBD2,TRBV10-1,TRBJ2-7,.,TGCGCCAGCAGTCATAGCGGGGAAATCTACGAGCAGTACTTC,CASSHSGEIYEQYF
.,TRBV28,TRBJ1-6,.,TGTGCCAGCAGTTCATGGACGGCTTATAATTCACCCCTCCACTTT,CASSSWTAYNSPLHF
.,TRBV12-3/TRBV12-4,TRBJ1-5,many,TGTGCCAGCAGCTTATCGGGTCAGCCCCAGCATTTT,CASSLSGQPQHF
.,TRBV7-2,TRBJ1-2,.,TGTGCCAGCAGCCCTGGGGGTCCCAATGGCTACACCTTC,CASSPGGPNGYTF
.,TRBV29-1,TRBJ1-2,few,TGCAGCGTTGAATTGGGCCCCCTGATCCCCCCGCCGCCTAACTATGGCTACACCTTC,CSVELGPLIPPPPNYGYTF
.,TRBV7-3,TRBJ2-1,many,TGTGCCAGCAGCTTTAGTGGTGGTCACGAGCAGTTCTTC,CASSFSGGHEQFF
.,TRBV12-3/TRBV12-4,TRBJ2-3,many,TGTGCCAGCAGTTTAGAAAGCACAGATACGCAGTATTTT,CASSLESTDTQYF
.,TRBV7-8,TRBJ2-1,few,TGTGCCAGCAGCTTAGGGCGTTTCATCTCCTACAATGAGCAGTTCTTC,CASSLGRFISYNEQFF
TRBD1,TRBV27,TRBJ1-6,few,TGTGCCAGCAGTCCGGGCGGCGGGACAGGCGGGAATTCACCCCTCCACTTT,CASSPGGGTGGNSPLHF
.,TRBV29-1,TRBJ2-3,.,TGCAGCGCCTCGGGGGGCACAGATACGCAGTATTTT,CSASGGTDTQYF
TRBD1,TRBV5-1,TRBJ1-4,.,TGCGCCAGCAGCGATACAGGGGGGGACGAAAAACTGTTTTTT,CASSDTGGDEKLFF
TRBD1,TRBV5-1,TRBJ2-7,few,TGCGCCAGCAGCTCGGTTCAGGGGGTTCGCGCCTACGAGCAGTACTTC,CASSSVQGVRAYEQYF
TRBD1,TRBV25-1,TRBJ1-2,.,TGTGCCAGCAGTGAAGTCCAGGGGGCACCGTATGGCTACACCTTC,CASSEVQGAPYGYTF
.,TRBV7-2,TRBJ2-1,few,TGTGCCAGCGAACAGGGTACCTCCTACAATGAGCAGTTCTTC,CASEQGTSYNEQFF
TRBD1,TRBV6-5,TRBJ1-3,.,TGTGCCAGCAGTTACTCGACTGCGGACAGGGGTGGAAACACCATATATTTT,CASSYSTADRGGNTIYF
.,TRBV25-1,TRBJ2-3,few,TGTGCCAGCAGTACAGGAGGCGCGACGACGCAGTATTTT,CASSTGGATTQYF
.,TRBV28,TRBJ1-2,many,TGTGCCAGCAGTCCGCCGGGGCCAGGGCGTGGCTACACCTTC,CASSPPGPGRGYTF
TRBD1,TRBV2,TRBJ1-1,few,TGTGCCAGCCCATCCCCCACAGGGGGTGACACTGAAGCTTTCTTT,CASPSPTGGDTEAFF
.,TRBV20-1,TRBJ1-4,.,TGCAGTGCTAGAGATGCCTGGGTGGAAAAACTGTTTTTT,CSARDAWVEKLFF
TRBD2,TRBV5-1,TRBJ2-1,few,TGCGCCAGCAGCCCGGCAGCGGCTAGCGGGAGACATGAGCAGTTCTTC,CASSPAAASGRHEQFF
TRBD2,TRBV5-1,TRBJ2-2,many,TGCGCCAGCAGCCGGACTAGTCGGGGCACCGGGGAGCTGTTTTTT,CASSRTSRGTGELFF
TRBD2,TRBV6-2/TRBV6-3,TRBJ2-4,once,TGTGCCAGCACGGGGGGGGCCGTCCCGTCGAGGTACTTC,CASTGGAVPSRYF
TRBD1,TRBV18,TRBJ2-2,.,TGTGCCAGCTCACCTGCGGCAGGGACAGCCGGGGAGCTGTTTTTT,CASSPAAGTAGELFF
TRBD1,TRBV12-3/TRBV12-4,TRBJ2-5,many,TGTGCCAGCGGATTCACGACGACAGGGCACCAAGAGACCCAGTACTTC,CASGFTTTGHQETQYF
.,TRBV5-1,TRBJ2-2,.,TGCGCCAGCAGCAGAGGACTTATCGTAAACACCGGGGAGCTGTTTTTT,CASSRGLIVNTGELFF
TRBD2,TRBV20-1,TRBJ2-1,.,TGCAGTGCTACCGGAGCGGGAGTTGTGTCCTACAATGAGCAGTTCTTC,CSATGAGVVSYNEQFF
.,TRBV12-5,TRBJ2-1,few,TGTGCTAGTGGTACCTACCTCCATCCTTACAATGAGCAGTTCTTC,CASGTYLHPYNEQFF
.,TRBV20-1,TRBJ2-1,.,TGCAGTGCTCTACTTGGCAATGAGCAGTTCTTC,CSALLGNEQFF
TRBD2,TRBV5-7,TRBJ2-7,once,TGTGCCAGCACCACAACGCGGCTAGCGGGCGAGCAGTACTTC,CASTTTRLAGEQYF
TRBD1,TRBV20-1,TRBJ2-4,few,TGCAGTGTCAGGGGGTTCCGTCCCCCTGGAAACATTCAGTACTTC,CSVRGFRPPGNIQYF
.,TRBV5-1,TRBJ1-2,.,TGCGCCAGCAGTTTAATAGCCACCTCTAACTATGGCTACACCTTC,CASSLIATSNYGYTF